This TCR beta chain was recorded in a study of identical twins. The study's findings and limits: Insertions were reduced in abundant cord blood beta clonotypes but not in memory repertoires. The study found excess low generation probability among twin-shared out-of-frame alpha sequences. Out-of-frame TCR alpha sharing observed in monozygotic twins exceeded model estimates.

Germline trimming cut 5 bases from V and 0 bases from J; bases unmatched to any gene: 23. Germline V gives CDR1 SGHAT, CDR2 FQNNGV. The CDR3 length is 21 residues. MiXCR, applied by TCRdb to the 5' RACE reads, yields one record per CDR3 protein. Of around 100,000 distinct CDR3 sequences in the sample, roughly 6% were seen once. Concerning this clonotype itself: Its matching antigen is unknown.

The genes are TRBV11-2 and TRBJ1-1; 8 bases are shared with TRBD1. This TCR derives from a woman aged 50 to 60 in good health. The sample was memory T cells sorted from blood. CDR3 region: CASSRSTGAGWSRGMNTEAFF. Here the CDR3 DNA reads TGTGCCAGCAGCCGATCGACAGGGGCCGGGTGGTCGAGGGGCATGAACACTGAAGCTTTCTTT.